This T cell receptor (beta chain) emerged from a study of control samples from healthy donors and cancer patients. Trimming removed 6 bases from V and 5 bases from J, with 14 bases in between. CDR3 size: 15 residues. Germline V lookup: CDR1 WSHSY, CDR2 SAAADI. This clone showed up many times. Generated by immunoSEQ multiplex PCR, the TCRdb table keeps only in-frame clones and is missing some. The table has around 250,000 clones, roughly 80% seen once. Sequencing used PBMCs. This TCR was sampled from a woman aged 55-69 years with lung cancer. The chain has TRBV10-2 and TRBJ1-6, with D perhaps TRBD1 (5 bases). DNA of the CDR3: TGCGCCAGCAGGTTAACCGGGACGGATAATTCACCCCTCCACTTT. Translated, it gives CASRLTGTDNSPLHF.